This entry lists 20 T cell receptor beta chains sequenced from one sample in a study of T cell repertoires in cytomegalovirus infection. TCRdb independently ran MiXCR on the reads; one entry per CDR3 protein. This sample has 290,000 or so distinct CDR3 sequences; approximately 8.9% occur once, and the top ten carry about 2.3%. The specimen sequenced was PBMCs. These receptors originate from a human donor in good health (CMV status not recorded). Some clones in this sample may be carry-over from other donors' samples.

The rearrangement joins TRBV12-3 or TRBV12-4 to TRBJ1-2, with D perhaps TRBD1 (5 bases). The CDR3 runs 12 residues. The V and J ends lost 5 bases and 4 bases respectively, with 8 bases between them. The CDR3 loop reads CASSTGIYGYTF. In DNA, the CDR3 is TGTGCCAGCAGTACAGGAATCTATGGCTACACCTTC.

This clonotype was counted ten times or more. The CDR3 nucleotides read TGTGCCAGCAGTCCCGGACGGAGGAGATACACAGATACGCAGTATTTT. Translation: CASSPGRRRYTDTQYF. The rearrangement joins TRBV27 to TRBJ2-3; D may be TRBD2 (5 bases). Germline CDR1 and CDR2: MNHEY and SMNVEV (reference sequence). V dropped 5 bases and J dropped 2 bases, with 17 bases sitting between them. There are 16 residues in the CDR3.

This clonotype was recorded a few times. V is TRBV20-1 and J is TRBJ1-1, with TRBD1 matching 8 bases. With 6 bases clipped from V and 1 base from J, the junction kept 4 bases outside the gene matches. This CDR3 region has 13 residues. Germline V gene data show CDR1 as DFQATT and CDR2 as SNEGSKA (reference sequence). The CDR3 loop is CSAQGQANTEAFF. The DNA of the CDR3 is TGCAGTGCACAGGGACAGGCGAACACTGAAGCTTTCTTT.

This clonotype occurred many times. V usage is TRBV20-1 and J usage is TRBJ1-6; a possible D gene is TRBD1 (5 bases). This CDR3 is built from 13 residues. The V and J ends lost 5 bases and 9 bases respectively, with 14 bases between them. The V gene's germline CDR1 is DFQATT and CDR2 SNEGSKA (reference sequence). CDR3 region: CSAALRGFSPLHF. CDR3 nucleotides: TGCAGTGCTGCTTTAAGGGGATTTTCACCCCTCCACTTT.

In its sample, this clonotype was seen many times. The rearrangement links TRBV12-3 or TRBV12-4 to TRBJ1-1, with 8 bases identical to TRBD1. The trim removed 5 bases at V and 0 bases at J, leaving 2 bases unmatched. This CDR3 is built from 14 residues. CDR3 residues: CASSGQGLNTEAFF. CDR3 bases: TGTGCCAGCAGTGGACAGGGACTGAACACTGAAGCTTTCTTT.

This clonotype occurred a few times. V usage is TRBV2 and J usage is TRBJ2-4; 7 nucleotides align to TRBD1. This CDR3 comprises 17 residues. V gave up 4 bases and J gave up 6 bases; unmatched junction bases: 15. Looked up from germline, CDR1 is SNHLY and CDR2 is FYNNEI. The DNA for the CDR3 is TGTGCCAGCAGTGCTTCGGCAGAGGACAGGAGGACAAACATTCAGTACTTC. It yields the protein CASSASAEDRRTNIQYF.

This clonotype was recorded at least ten times. The J gene is TRBJ2-7, the V gene TRBV7-2; a possible D gene is TRBD2 (5 bases). Germline V gives CDR1 SGHTA, CDR2 FQGNSA. The CDR3 covers 13 residues. V was cut by 5 bases and J by 3 bases, with 11 bases left in between. The DNA of the CDR3 is TGTGCCAGCAGCCTAGGACTGAACTACGAGCAGTACGTC. Protein sequence: CASSLGLNYEQYV.

This clonotype was seen repeatedly, ten times or more. The chain combines TRBV29-1 with TRBJ2-1; 11 bases are shared with TRBD2. The CDR3 is made up of 19 amino acids. V gave up 1 base and J gave up 4 bases; unmatched junction bases: 15. Germline V CDR1 and CDR2: SQVTM, ANQGSEA. CDR3 loop: CSVEGGGLAVGRSYNEQFF. In DNA, the CDR3 is TGCAGCGTTGAAGGAGGGGGACTAGCGGTGGGTCGGAGTTACAATGAGCAGTTCTTC.

This clonotype was counted ten times or more. This chain links TRBV20-1 with TRBJ1-2; 7 bases are a match to TRBD1. V lost 3 bases, J lost 2 bases, and 3 bases stayed unmatched. This CDR3 comprises 13 residues. CDR1 and CDR2 from the germline V gene are DFQATT and SNEGSKA (reference sequence). DNA of the CDR3: TGCAGTGCTAGTGGGACAGTAAACTATGGCTACACCTTC. This encodes CSASGTVNYGYTF.

This clonotype was observed many times. The chain carries TRBV25-1 and TRBJ1-1; 8 positions match TRBD1. This CDR3 spans 14 amino acids. The germline CDR1 and CDR2 sequences are MGHDK and SYGVNS. V was clipped by 4 bases and J by 5 bases; unmatched bases: 6. The CDR3 bases are TGTGCCAGCAGTGCGCCAGGGGGCCGGACTGAAGCTTTCTTT. This encodes CASSAPGGRTEAFF.

This clonotype appeared a few times. The V and J genes are TRBV6-2 or TRBV6-3 and TRBJ2-1, with D unclear. CDR1 MNHEY and CDR2 SVGEGT come from the germline V gene. The V and J ends lost 4 bases and 6 bases respectively, with 4 bases between them. This CDR3 is built from 11 residues. CDR3 loop: CASSWINEQFF. CDR3 nucleotides: TGTGCCAGCAGTTGGATCAATGAGCAGTTCTTC.

This clonotype was seen at least ten times. V usage is TRBV6-1 and J usage is TRBJ1-5, with 9 bases matching TRBD1. Losses at the gene ends were 5 bases for V and 4 bases for J; bases not matched to a gene: 12. CDR1 is MNHNS and CDR2 is SASEGT in the germline V gene. The CDR3 has 17 amino acids. DNA of the CDR3: TGTGCCAGCAGTCGATCCCCACAGGGGGCATTAAATCAGCCCCAGCATTTT. This codes for CASSRSPQGALNQPQHF.

The rearrangement uses TRBV4-2 and TRBJ1-1; D not resolved. The CDR3 contains 15 residues. CDR1 and CDR2 from the germline V gene are LGHNA and YNFKEQ. V was clipped by 0 bases and J by 0 bases, with 8 bases between them. The CDR3 nucleotides are TGTGCCAGCAGCCAAGATACAGCTATGAACACTGAAGCTTTCTTT. Its protein product is CASSQDTAMNTEAFF.

This clonotype was picked up many times. The V and J genes are TRBV10-3 and TRBJ1-1, with TRBD1 matching over 10 bases. This CDR3 has 17 residues. Trimming took 5 bases from V and 0 from J; bases not matched to a gene: 9. Germline CDR1 reads ENHRY; CDR2 reads SYGVKD. The DNA for the CDR3 is TGTGCCATCAGTCCCGGGACAGGGGTTGGAGTGAACACTGAAGCTTTCTTT. Translation gives CAISPGTGVGVNTEAFF.

The chain carries TRBV28 and TRBJ2-7, with 9 positions matching TRBD1. With V trimmed by 4 bases and J by 4 bases, 8 bases remained unmatched. CDR1 is MDHEN, CDR2 SYDVKM, per germline. The CDR3 spans 15 residues. The CDR3 sequence: CASSSSGTGKYEQYV. The DNA for the CDR3 is TGTGCCAGCAGTTCATCCGGGACAGGGAAGTACGAGCAGTACGTC.

This clonotype was seen many times. J is TRBJ2-7 and V is TRBV20-1; a possible D gene is TRBD2 (6 bases). Germline V lookup: CDR1 DFQATT, CDR2 SNEGSKA (reference sequence). V was shortened by 1 base and J by 4 bases, with 11 bases between the two germline ends. The CDR3 sequence is 13 residues long. The DNA for the CDR3 is TGCAGTGCTAGAGCCGGGACTTCATACGAGCAGTACGTC. It translates to CSARAGTSYEQYV.

This clonotype was observed at least ten times. The chain employs TRBV7-2 and TRBJ2-5, with D maybe TRBD2 (6 bases). There are 16 residues in the CDR3. Germline CDR1 is SGHTA and CDR2 is FQGNSA. The V end was cut by 6 bases, the J end by 13 bases, with 30 bases between. CDR3 sequence reads: CASRQDGGTYLPGPYF. CDR3 DNA: TGTGCCAGCAGACAGGACGGAGGGACTTATCTGCCAGGGCCGTACTTC.

This clonotype was recorded many times. V and J are TRBV20-1 and TRBJ2-3; D is ambiguous. The V gene lost 3 bases and the J gene lost 2 bases, with 0 bases spanning the gap. CDR1 is DFQATT and CDR2 is SNEGSKA in the germline V gene (reference sequence). The CDR3 totals 10 residues. This CDR3 reads CSASTDTQYF. In nucleotides, the CDR3 is TGCAGTGCTAGCACAGATACGCAGTATTTT.

This clonotype came up many times. The CDR3 reads CASSTTRYNTIYF. The CDR3 coding sequence is TGTGCCAGCAGCACGACCCGGTACAACACCATATATTTT. The chain is built from TRBV7-2 and TRBJ1-3; D gene ambiguous. V was cut by 5 bases and J by 7 bases, with 12 bases left in between. The CDR3 is 13 residues long. Germline CDR1 is SGHTA and CDR2 is FQGNSA.

This clonotype was counted ten times or more. The chain employs TRBV7-3 and TRBJ2-7; D possibly corresponds to TRBD1 (6 bases). The CDR3 runs to 16 residues. Germline lookup yields CDR1 SGHTA and CDR2 FQGTGA. V was clipped by 3 bases and J by 5 bases, with 20 bases between them. CDR3 sequence (DNA): TGTGCCAGCAGCTTGACATATATCAGGGGTTTCCACGAGCAGTACGTC. Protein: CASSLTYIRGFHEQYV.